The 30 T cell receptor beta chains given below trace back to one sample, sequenced in a study of blood T cell repertoires in COVID-19. Here immunoSEQ multiplex PCR was the method, and the copy in TCRdb shows in-frame clones only, minus some. The table shows a few hundred thousand clones, with around 87% occurring only once. The sequenced sample was peripheral blood. The receptors were gathered from a woman in her forties or fifties who had recovered from COVID-19.

The chain is built from TRBV28 and TRBJ2-7; a weak D match, TRBD1 (6 bases). Trimming took off 6 bases at V and 4 bases at J, with 22 bases between the two ends. Germline V gene data show CDR1 as MDHEN and CDR2 as SYDVKM. CDR3 length: 16 residues. CDR3: CASSHTGPRSLYEQYF. For the CDR3, the DNA is TGTGCCAGCAGCCACACAGGGCCTCGTTCCCTTTACGAGCAGTACTTC.

The chain carries TRBV5-1 and TRBJ2-7; 9 nucleotides match TRBD1. Germline V gene lookup returns CDR1 SGHRS and CDR2 YFSETQ. This CDR3 spans 15 amino acids. The J segment lost 3 bases and the V segment lost 4 bases, leaving 8 bases of the junction unmatched. DNA of the CDR3: TGCGCCAGCAGCGACCGGGACAGGGTCAACTACGAGCAGTACTTC. This encodes CASSDRDRVNYEQYF. The complete variable domain, with remaining parts taken from reference TRBV5-1 and TRBJ2-7, reads KAGVTQTPRYLIKTRGQQVTLSCSPISGHRSVSWYQQTPGQGLQFLFEYFSETQRNKGNFPGRFSGRQFSNSRSEMNVSTLELGDSALYLCASSDRDRVNYEQYFGPGTRLTVT.

This clone was seen only a few times. This chain links TRBV19 with TRBJ1-5, with a possible D match to TRBD1 (6 bases). The CDR3 sequence is 16 residues long. Germline V gene lookup returns CDR1 LNHDA and CDR2 SQIVND (reference sequence). With 1 base removed from V and 7 bases from J, the gap between germline ends came to 17 bases. The CDR3 here is CASSIGGGWGDQPQHF. Written as DNA, the CDR3 is TGTGCCAGTAGTATAGGAGGGGGTTGGGGCGACCAGCCCCAGCATTTT.

The V call is TRBV11-2, the J call TRBJ2-1; 8 bases line up with TRBD2. V lost 5 bases to trimming and J lost 4 bases; unmatched junction nucleotides: 7. Germline V gene sequence: CDR1 SGHAT, CDR2 FQNNGV. The CDR3 is 15 amino acids. CDR3 sequence: CASSAQRGRYNEQFF. In DNA, the CDR3 is TGTGCCAGCAGCGCTCAGCGGGGGCGGTACAATGAGCAGTTCTTC.

V and J are TRBV27 and TRBJ1-2, with TRBD1 as a possible D gene (6 bases). CDR1 and CDR2 (germline): MNHEY, SMNVEV (reference sequence). This CDR3 region has 14 residues. V lost 0 bases and J 8 bases, leaving 13 bases between the germline ends. The CDR3 sequence: CASSLSGGAGGYTF. The CDR3 DNA sequence: TGTGCCAGCAGTTTATCCGGGGGGGCGGGGGGCTACACCTTC.

This clone was seen just once. CDR3 sequence: CASSNAGTGAYNEQFF. Written as DNA, the CDR3 is TGCGCCAGCAGCAATGCCGGGACAGGGGCTTACAATGAGCAGTTCTTC. The genes are TRBV5-1 and TRBJ2-1, with 10 bases identical to TRBD1. Trimming took 4 bases from V and 4 from J; bases not matched to a gene: 8. The germline V gene has CDR1 SGHRS and CDR2 YFSETQ. The CDR3 consists of 16 residues. The full variable domain, completed using reference TRBV5-1 and TRBJ2-1, is KAGVTQTPRYLIKTRGQQVTLSCSPISGHRSVSWYQQTPGQGLQFLFEYFSETQRNKGNFPGRFSGRQFSNSRSEMNVSTLELGDSALYLCASSNAGTGAYNEQFFGPGTRLTVL.

The chain couples TRBV3-1 (or the pseudogene TRBV3-2) to TRBJ1-1, with D perhaps matching TRBD1 (6 bases). CDR1 and CDR2 from the germline V gene are LGHDT and YNNKEL (reference sequence). V was cut by 3 bases and J by 4 bases, with 12 bases left in between. This CDR3 comprises 14 residues. Written as DNA, the CDR3 is TGTGCCAGCAGCCAGGCAGGGGCGACCACTGAAGCTTTCTTT. This codes for CASSQAGATTEAFF.

The J gene is TRBJ1-6, the V gene TRBV4-1; D is ambiguous. Trimming took off 0 bases at V and 11 bases at J, with 8 bases between the two ends. This CDR3 contains 13 residues. Germline V gene sequence: CDR1 MGHRA, CDR2 YSYEKL. In DNA form, the CDR3 reads TGCGCCAGCAGCCAAGACAGGTTTCCACCCCTCCACTTT. Amino acids: CASSQDRFPPLHF.

V gene TRBV6-2 or TRBV6-3 combines with J gene TRBJ2-4; maybe TRBD1 (6 bases). The CDR3 spans 14 residues. V gave up 2 bases and J gave up 9 bases, with 14 bases separating them. Germline CDR1 and CDR2: MNHEY and SVGEGT. The chain's CDR3 is CASSYERGRGIQYF. CDR3 bases: TGTGCCAGCAGTTACGAGAGGGGCAGGGGCATTCAGTACTTC.

The chain links TRBV6-6 to TRBJ1-2; possible D gene TRBD1, 5 bases. The germline V gene has CDR1 MNHNY and CDR2 SVGAGI (reference sequence). Trimming left V 6 bases short and J 3 bases short, with 14 bases between. The CDR3 spans 14 residues. The CDR3 sequence is CASSNTGGDYGYTF. The CDR3 nucleotides are TGTGCCAGCAGCAACACGGGGGGGGACTATGGCTACACCTTC.

This chain uses TRBV3-1 (or the pseudogene TRBV3-2) with TRBJ2-1; D uncertain. Germline CDR1 reads LGHDT; CDR2 reads YNNKEL (reference sequence). The CDR3 length is 14 residues. V was trimmed by 0 bases and J by 5 bases, leaving 8 bases between them. The CDR3 region is CASSQDPSNNEQFF. In DNA form, the CDR3 reads TGTGCCAGCAGCCAAGATCCCAGTAACAATGAGCAGTTCTTC.

The chain employs TRBV7-9 and TRBJ2-7, with TRBD1 matching over 7 bases. Per the germline V gene, CDR1 is SEHNR and CDR2 is FQNEAQ (reference sequence). The junction had 6 bases not matched to a gene; V was cut back by 3 bases and J by 4 bases. The CDR3 runs 14 residues. The CDR3 DNA is TGTGCCAGCAGCTTCCGACAGGGTAATTACGAGCAGTACTTC. It is translated as CASSFRQGNYEQYF.

This chain connects TRBV7-2 to TRBJ1-1; D gene unclear. This CDR3 is built from 13 residues. The germline V gene has CDR1 SGHTA and CDR2 FQGNSA. V shed 6 bases and J shed 7 bases, with 15 bases lying between them. This CDR3 is CASSEWAFVEAFF. The CDR3 DNA sequence: TGTGCCAGCAGTGAATGGGCATTTGTTGAAGCTTTCTTT.

The chain links TRBV5-6 to TRBJ1-6; possibly TRBD1 for D (5 bases). V lost 0 bases to trimming and J lost 9 bases, with 16 bases between them. The CDR3 sequence is 16 residues long. CDR1 SGHDT and CDR2 YYEEEE come from the germline V gene. CDR3 nucleotides: TGTGCCAGCAGCTTGGTTCATGGGGGGATCGGTTCACCCCTCCACTTT. Amino acids: CASSLVHGGIGSPLHF.

In this sample, this clone turned up once. V and J are TRBV5-6 and TRBJ2-3; perhaps TRBD2 as D (5 bases). Per germline, CDR1 SGHDT and CDR2 YYEEEE. The CDR3 is made up of 15 amino acids. The V end was cut by 3 bases, the J end by 0 bases, with 11 bases between. The CDR3 coding sequence is TGTGCCAGCAGCTCCCGGGTAGCGAGCACAGATACGCAGTATTTT. Protein: CASSSRVASTDTQYF.

V and J are TRBV6-5 and TRBJ1-2; tentative D call: TRBD1 (6 bases). CDR1 and CDR2 from the germline V gene are MNHEY and SVGAGI. The CDR3 is made up of 14 amino acids. V dropped 4 bases and J dropped 3 bases, with 12 bases sitting between them. CDR3 in amino acids: CASSFGQGHYGYTF. In DNA form, the CDR3 reads TGTGCCAGCAGTTTTGGGCAGGGGCACTATGGCTACACCTTC.

CDR3 nucleotides: TGTGCCAGCAGCCCGGGACAGGGGGGCTTGTTGGCTGAAGCTTTCTTT. Protein sequence: CASSPGQGGLLAEAFF. The rearrangement joins TRBV7-2 to TRBJ1-1, with 11 bases matching TRBD1. V shed 5 bases and J 6 bases; nucleotides not matched to a gene: 11. The germline V gene encodes CDR1 SGHTA and CDR2 FQGNSA. The CDR3 length is 16 residues.

The chain is built from TRBV5-4 and TRBJ2-7; TRBD2 agrees at 11 bases. There are 15 residues in the CDR3. Germline values: CDR1 SGHNT, CDR2 YYREEE (reference sequence). With V trimmed by 0 bases and J by 4 bases, 3 bases remained unmatched. The CDR3: CASSLGLAGGYEQYF. The DNA of the CDR3 is TGTGCCAGCAGCTTGGGTCTAGCGGGAGGTTACGAGCAGTACTTC.

The sample holds one count of this clone. The rearrangement uses TRBV5-4 and TRBJ2-5, with 7 bases lining up with TRBD1. J was trimmed by 4 bases and V by 4 bases; bases with no gene match: 7. Germline loops: CDR1 SGHNT, CDR2 YYREEE (reference sequence). The CDR3 is 14 amino acids. This CDR3 is CASSGDSLGETQYF. CDR3 coding DNA: TGTGCCAGCAGCGGGGACAGCCTTGGAGAGACCCAGTACTTC.

The CDR3 is CASTYASGSQPQHF. Written as DNA, the CDR3 is TGTGCCAGCACTTACGCGAGCGGATCTCAGCCCCAGCATTTT. V gene TRBV6-1 combines with J gene TRBJ1-5; D is unclear. The CDR3 spans 14 residues. Per germline, CDR1 MNHNS and CDR2 SASEGT. Trimming left V 7 bases short and J 6 bases short, with 16 bases between.

Sample share makes this clone medium-sized. CDR3 coding DNA: TGTGCCAGCAGCCCCGGGACAGGACTTTTAGAGCAGTACTTC. This gives the protein CASSPGTGLLEQYF. This rearrangement joins TRBV25-1 to TRBJ2-7; 8 bases line up with TRBD1. V lost 6 bases to trimming and J lost 7 bases; unmatched junction nucleotides: 11. The CDR3 sequence is 14 residues long. Germline CDR1 MGHDK, CDR2 SYGVNS.

The gene calls are TRBV7-2 and TRBJ2-1; 9 positions agree with TRBD1. There are 18 residues in the CDR3. Germline CDR1 SGHTA, CDR2 FQGNSA. With 1 base clipped from V and 6 bases from J, the junction kept 13 bases outside the gene matches. The DNA for the CDR3 is TGTGCCAGCAGCTTAGTCCCACCTGACAGGGGGAGGGTCAATGAGCAGTTCTTC. It is translated as CASSLVPPDRGRVNEQFF.

The chain combines TRBV10-3 with TRBJ2-3; D is possibly TRBD1 (5 bases). This CDR3 is built from 15 residues. CDR1 and CDR2 from the germline V gene are ENHRY and SYGVKD. V lost 10 bases, J lost 5 bases, and 22 bases lay in between. CDR3 sequence reads: CATLGAQGLLDTQYF. CDR3 in DNA: TGTGCCACCCTAGGGGCGCAGGGCCTCCTAGATACGCAGTATTTT.

The chain uses TRBV7-2 and TRBJ2-1; D remains unclear. CDR3 length equals 15 residues. CDR1 SGHTA and CDR2 FQGNSA come from the germline V gene. With 7 bases removed from V and 3 bases from J, the gap between germline ends came to 16 bases. The CDR3 region has the DNA TGTGCCAGCACCCAGACATACAGTCTCTACAATGAGCAGTTCTTC. It codes for CASTQTYSLYNEQFF.

This clone was found a few times. The chain is built from TRBV5-4 and TRBJ2-3; 9 bases are shared with TRBD1. This CDR3 is 14 amino acids long. The ends lost 4 bases at V and 6 bases at J; junction bases unmatched: 6. The V gene's germline CDR1 is SGHNT and CDR2 YYREEE (reference sequence). This CDR3 reads CASSTGTGMDTQYF. Here the CDR3 DNA reads TGTGCCAGCAGCACCGGGACAGGGATGGATACGCAGTATTTT.

J is TRBJ2-1 and V is TRBV9; D possibly corresponds to TRBD2 (7 bases). V lost 4 bases, J lost 5 bases, and 25 bases lay in between. From germline, CDR1 is SGDLS and CDR2 YYNGEE. This CDR3 is 18 amino acids long. The CDR3 DNA reads TGTGCCAGCAGCCCGAGGGGGGTGACTAGCCGAAACCACAATGAGCAGTTCTTC. It codes for CASSPRGVTSRNHNEQFF.

This clone occurred a few times. The chain combines TRBV7-2 with TRBJ2-3; possibly TRBD2 for D (6 bases). The germline V gene has CDR1 SGHTA and CDR2 FQGNSA. The CDR3 loop spans 16 amino acids. Trimming shortened V by 5 bases and J by 1 base, and 16 bases separated the two germline ends. The CDR3 DNA is TGTGCCAGCAGCAGGGCGGGGACGGTACGCACAGATACGCAGTATTTT. Translated, it gives CASSRAGTVRTDTQYF.

The table lists this clone with a few counts. The gene calls are TRBV4-3 and TRBJ2-5; weak D call: TRBD1 (5 bases). V lost 2 bases, J lost 4 bases, and 14 bases lay in between. Germline CDR1 is LGHNA and CDR2 is YSLEER. The CDR3 covers 15 residues. This CDR3 reads CASSQSAQGGETQYF. CDR3 nucleotides: TGCGCCAGCAGCCAATCAGCCCAGGGCGGAGAGACCCAGTACTTC.

The rearrangement links TRBV6-2 or TRBV6-3 to TRBJ1-1, with D perhaps TRBD1 (6 bases). Trimming left V 7 bases short and J 2 bases short, with 23 bases between. There are 17 residues in the CDR3. The germline gives CDR1 MNHEY, CDR2 SVGEGT. CDR3 amino acids: CASIPNPGGPSNTEAFF. In DNA form, the CDR3 reads TGTGCCAGCATCCCCAACCCCGGGGGGCCGAGTAACACTGAAGCTTTCTTT.

The V gene is TRBV7-9, the J gene TRBJ2-7; weak D call: TRBD2 (6 bases). CDR1 is SEHNR and CDR2 is FQNEAQ in the germline V gene (reference sequence). Deletions cut 5 bases from V and 0 bases from J, with 11 bases between. The CDR3 spans 14 residues. The CDR3 coding sequence is TGTGCCAGCAGCCGCATGACTAGCTCCTACGAGCAGTACTTC. Amino acids: CASSRMTSSYEQYF.